The rows below give T cell receptor beta chains drawn from one sample of a study of T cells expressing NK-cell markers. After re-calling the 5' RACE reads, TCRdb lists one entry per CDR3 protein, DNA absent. The sample has 350,000 to 500,000 distinct CDR3 sequences. The sequenced sample was blood T cells: a sorted CD56 or NKG2C T cell subset, CD4+ or CD8+ T cells, or bulk PBMC T cells (not recorded which). All receptors come from a woman between 18 and 75 years old in good health. Each CDR3 is given with its conserved first and last residue.

V gene	J gene	CDR3 protein
TRBV30	TRBJ2-2	CAWTEDTGELFF
TRBV7-2	TRBJ2-1	CASSSSGHFSNEQFF
TRBV7-6	TRBJ1-6	CASSLGSRQLNSPLHF
TRBV20-1	TRBJ1-4	CSAPSVTNEKLFF
TRBV4-3	TRBJ2-1	CASSQVFGREQFF
TRBV7-9	TRBJ1-1	CASSSDWGGGTEAFF
TRBV5-1	TRBJ2-1	CASSWTSGGDNEQFF
TRBV20-1	TRBJ1-2	CSARDQGNEGGYTF
TRBV4-3	TRBJ2-6	CASSQSGSFPSGANVLTF
TRBV4-3	TRBJ2-7	CASSPEGSSYEQYF
TRBV7-3	TRBJ2-2	CASSHAGGGELFF
TRBV5-5	TRBJ2-3	CASSLGLASADTQYF
TRBV11-2	TRBJ2-3	CASSSRRAGGADTQYF
TRBV4-3	TRBJ1-4	CASSQDLRQINEKLFF
TRBV20-1	TRBJ2-7	CSAAKTNEQYF
TRBV18	TRBJ2-5	CASSPPDGLAIKTQYF
TRBV29-1	TRBJ2-1	CSVDFRTSGRSLSYNEQFF
TRBV12-5	TRBJ2-3	CASGPPGSLTDTQYF
TRBV20-1	TRBJ2-1	CSARDLRATSGRGNEQFF